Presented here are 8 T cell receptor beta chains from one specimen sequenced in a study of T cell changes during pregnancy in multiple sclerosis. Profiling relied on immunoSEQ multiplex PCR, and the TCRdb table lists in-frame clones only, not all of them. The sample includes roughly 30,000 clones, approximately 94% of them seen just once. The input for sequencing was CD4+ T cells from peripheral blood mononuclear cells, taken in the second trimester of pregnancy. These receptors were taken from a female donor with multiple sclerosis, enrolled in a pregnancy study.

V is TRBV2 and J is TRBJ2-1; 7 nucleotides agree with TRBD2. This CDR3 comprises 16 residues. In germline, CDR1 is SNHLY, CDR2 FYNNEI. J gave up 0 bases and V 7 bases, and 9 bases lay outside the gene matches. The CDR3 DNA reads TGTGCCAGCACTCCTGGGACTAAATACTCCTACAATGAGCAGTTCTTC. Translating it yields CASTPGTKYSYNEQFF.

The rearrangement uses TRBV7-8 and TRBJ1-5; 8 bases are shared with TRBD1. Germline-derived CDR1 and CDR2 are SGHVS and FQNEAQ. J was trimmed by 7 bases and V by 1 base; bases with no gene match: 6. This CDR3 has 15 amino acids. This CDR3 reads CASSLVPGGRQPQHF. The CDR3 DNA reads TGTGCCAGCAGCTTAGTTCCAGGGGGCAGGCAGCCCCAGCATTTT. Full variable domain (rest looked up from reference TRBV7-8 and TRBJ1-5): GAGVSQSPRYKVAKRGQDVALRCDPISGHVSLFWYQQALGQGPEFLTYFQNEAQLDKSGLPSDRFFAERPEGSVSTLKIQRTQQEDSAVYLCASSLVPGGRQPQHFGDGTRLSIL.

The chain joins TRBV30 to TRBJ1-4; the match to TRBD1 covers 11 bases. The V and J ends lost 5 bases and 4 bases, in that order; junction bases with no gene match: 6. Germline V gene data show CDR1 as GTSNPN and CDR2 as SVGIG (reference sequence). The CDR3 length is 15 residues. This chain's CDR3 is CAWRTGGWGNEKLFF. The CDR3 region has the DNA TGTGCCTGGCGGACAGGGGGCTGGGGTAATGAAAAACTGTTTTTT. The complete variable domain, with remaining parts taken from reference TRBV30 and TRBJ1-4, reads SQTIHQWPATLVQPVGSPLSLECTVEGTSNPNLYWYRQAAGRGLQLLFYSVGIGQISSEVPQNLSASRPQDRQFILSSKKLLLSDSGFYLCAWRTGGWGNEKLFFGSGTQLSVL.

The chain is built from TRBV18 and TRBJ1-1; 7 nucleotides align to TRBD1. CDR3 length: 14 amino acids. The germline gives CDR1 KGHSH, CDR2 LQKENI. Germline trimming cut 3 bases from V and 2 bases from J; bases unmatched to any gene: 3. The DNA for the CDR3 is TGTGCCAGCTCACCTGGGACAGCCAACACTGAAGCTTTCTTT. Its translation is CASSPGTANTEAFF.

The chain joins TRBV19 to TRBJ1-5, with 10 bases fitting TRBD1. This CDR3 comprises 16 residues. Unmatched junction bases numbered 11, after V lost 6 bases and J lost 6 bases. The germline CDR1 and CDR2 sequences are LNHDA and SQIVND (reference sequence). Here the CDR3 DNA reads TGTGCCAGTAGCCCATGGGACAGGGGAGTTGGTCAGCCCCAGCATTTT. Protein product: CASSPWDRGVGQPQHF.

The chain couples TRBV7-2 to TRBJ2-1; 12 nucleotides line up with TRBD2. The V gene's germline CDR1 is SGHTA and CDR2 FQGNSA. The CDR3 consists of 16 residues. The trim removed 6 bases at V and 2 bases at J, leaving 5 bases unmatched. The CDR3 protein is CASRRGLAGTYNEQFF. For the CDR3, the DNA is TGTGCCAGCAGGAGAGGACTAGCGGGGACCTACAATGAGCAGTTCTTC.

CDR3 DNA sequence: TGTGCCAGCAGTTTTTCAGGCCGGAACTATGGCTACACCTTC. It specifies CASSFSGRNYGYTF. The chain couples TRBV27 to TRBJ1-2, with unresolved D. V was pared by 3 bases and J by 2 bases, with 10 bases between. Germline V CDR1 and CDR2: MNHEY, SMNVEV (reference sequence). The CDR3 has 14 amino acids.

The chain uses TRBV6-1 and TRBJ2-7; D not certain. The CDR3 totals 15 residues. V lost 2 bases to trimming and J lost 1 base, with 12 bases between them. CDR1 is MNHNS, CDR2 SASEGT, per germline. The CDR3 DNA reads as TGTGCCAGCAGTGAATGGAGCAGCTCATCCTACGAGCAGTACTTC. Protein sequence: CASSEWSSSSYEQYF.